The next 19 T cell receptor beta chains were all read from a single sample in a study of T cells after yellow fever vaccination. A single record per CDR3 protein comes from TCRdb applying MiXCR to the 5' RACE reads. The table shows 90,000 to 150,000 distinct CDR3 sequences, with approximately 7.1% occurring only once. The sample in question was CD4+ T cells sorted from PBMCs, obtained 35 to 50 days after the first yellow fever vaccination. These receptors all stem from a man in his late teens or twenties who received the YFV17D yellow fever vaccine.

This clonotype was detected many times. The chain couples TRBV18 to TRBJ2-7, with 8 bases lining up with TRBD1. CDR1 and CDR2 (germline): KGHSH, LQKENI. V lost 3 bases to trimming and J lost 2 bases; unmatched junction nucleotides: 6. This CDR3 region has 15 residues. For the CDR3, the DNA is TGTGCCAGCTCACCGGACAGGGCTTCGACCTACGAGCAGTACTTC. Translated, it gives CASSPDRASTYEQYF.

The chain employs TRBV7-9 and TRBJ1-2, with D maybe TRBD1 (6 bases). Germline V gene lookup returns CDR1 SEHNR and CDR2 FQNEAQ (reference sequence). The germline V and J ends were trimmed by 7 bases and 6 bases, with 15 bases remaining between them. This CDR3 contains 13 residues. The CDR3 loop is CASTSRRGDGYTF. The CDR3 DNA sequence: TGTGCCAGCACAAGCCGCAGGGGAGATGGCTACACCTTC.

Points on this clonotype: Compared with germline, one end of the junction differs, possibly owing to a read error. V is TRBV20-1 and J is TRBJ2-5, with D possibly being TRBD2 (6 bases). This CDR3 is built from 15 residues. Germline CDR1 is DFQATT and CDR2 is SNEGSKA (reference sequence). CDR3 coding DNA: TGCTGTGCCCCAGACCGGGGGACCTTTTTGGAGACCCAGTACTTC. It is translated as CCAPDRGTFLETQYF.

This clonotype was detected ten times or more. The J gene is TRBJ2-7, the V gene TRBV18; a weak D match, TRBD1 (5 bases). The CDR3 is made up of 15 amino acids. Trimming pared 3 bases from V and 2 bases from J, leaving 14 bases between. Germline V lookup: CDR1 KGHSH, CDR2 LQKENI. CDR3 amino acids: CASSPLGGAAYEQYF. Written as DNA, the CDR3 is TGTGCCAGCTCACCGTTAGGTGGGGCAGCCTACGAGCAGTACTTC.

This clonotype came up many times. The chain couples TRBV9 to TRBJ2-1; weak D call: TRBD2 (7 bases). This CDR3 is built from 17 residues. V dropped 2 bases and J dropped 5 bases, with 20 bases sitting between them. Looked up from germline, CDR1 is SGDLS and CDR2 is YYNGEE. CDR3 coding DNA: TGTGCCAGCAGCGTGAGGGAGCTGCGGGGGCACCACAATGAGCAGTTCTTC. This sequence encodes CASSVRELRGHHNEQFF.

Comments on this clonotype: A clone one base away is much larger, so this may be a read error. The chain recombines TRBV10-3 with TRBJ2-5; D gene ambiguous. Germline V gene data show CDR1 as ENHRY and CDR2 as SYGVKD. The CDR3 has 13 amino acids. Here the CDR3 DNA reads TGTGCCATCAGTGTCGCGGCACTGGAGACCCCGTACTTC. It encodes CAISVAALETPYF.

This clonotype has at least ten counts. The chain employs TRBV12-3 or TRBV12-4 and TRBJ2-7, with 7 bases matching TRBD1. V was clipped by 4 bases and J by 4 bases; unmatched bases: 4. The CDR3 spans 13 residues. CDR3 loop: CASSSTGRYEQYF. In DNA, the CDR3 is TGTGCCAGCAGTTCGACAGGGCGATACGAGCAGTACTTC.

This clonotype has at least ten counts. The chain couples TRBV20-1 to TRBJ2-6; D gene unclear. Germline-derived CDR1 and CDR2 are DFQATT and SNEGSKA (reference sequence). The CDR3 is 14 residues long. V dropped 5 bases and J dropped 0 bases, with 8 bases sitting between them. DNA for the CDR3: TGCAGTGCTCCAATGAGCTCTGGGGCCAACGTCCTGACTTTC. Encoded protein: CSAPMSSGANVLTF.

This clonotype was observed many times. This sequence joins TRBV7-2 and TRBJ2-5; 13 bases fit TRBD2. The ends lost 3 bases at V and 12 bases at J; junction bases unmatched: 10. This CDR3 contains 15 residues. CDR1 and CDR2 from the germline V gene are SGHTA and FQGNSA. DNA for the CDR3: TGTGCCAGCAGCTTCTCCCTCACTAGCGGGGGGGAGAAGTACTTC. Amino acid sequence: CASSFSLTSGGEKYF.

Ten or more counts support this clonotype. This chain links TRBV29-1 with TRBJ1-2, with D maybe TRBD1 (5 bases). The CDR3 totals 12 residues. Looked up from germline, CDR1 is SQVTM and CDR2 is ANQGSEA. V lost 4 bases and J 2 bases, leaving 8 bases between the germline ends. CDR3 in DNA: TGCAGCGTTGTTGCAGGGAACTATGGCTACACCTTC. Its protein product is CSVVAGNYGYTF.

This clonotype was detected many times. This chain links TRBV9 with TRBJ2-3, with TRBD1 as a possible D gene (6 bases). CDR3 size: 15 residues. Trimming removed 4 bases at V and 0 bases at J, with 12 bases between. Germline V gives CDR1 SGDLS, CDR2 YYNGEE. The CDR3 coding sequence is TGTGCCAGCAGCAATGGACAGCCGAGCACAGATACGCAGTATTTT. This translates into CASSNGQPSTDTQYF.

This chain links TRBV7-2 with TRBJ2-7; TRBD1 aligns across 7 bases. The V gene's germline CDR1 is SGHTA and CDR2 FQGNSA. This CDR3 is 17 amino acids long. Trimming took 4 bases from V and 2 from J; bases not matched to a gene: 14. The CDR3, as DNA: TGTGCCAGCAGCTGGTGGTTGAGACAGGGTGCCACCTACGAGCAGTACTTC. Residues: CASSWWLRQGATYEQYF.

Regarding this clonotype: A single base separates this from a much larger clone, so it may be a read error. This chain's CDR3 is CSSSRGLAGDTQYF. CDR3 sequence (DNA): TGTTCCAGCAGTCGAGGACTAGCGGGGGATACGCAGTATTTT. The rearrangement uses TRBV6-1 and TRBJ2-3; 12 bases fit TRBD2. This CDR3 contains 14 residues. Per germline, CDR1 MNHNS and CDR2 SASEGT.

The table lists this clonotype with many counts. The chain combines TRBV25-1 with TRBJ1-4; unclear D gene. With 6 bases removed from V and 0 bases from J, the gap between germline ends came to 11 bases. The germline V gene has CDR1 MGHDK and CDR2 SYGVNS. CDR3 size: 15 residues. CDR3: CASSVGGATNEKLFF. The DNA for the CDR3 is TGTGCCAGCAGCGTCGGCGGGGCAACTAATGAAAAACTGTTTTTT.

This clonotype was seen repeatedly, ten times or more. The rearrangement links TRBV25-1 to TRBJ2-7, with D tentatively TRBD2 (5 bases). Trimming took off 3 bases at V and 2 bases at J, with 5 bases between the two ends. CDR3 length: 12 residues. CDR1 is MGHDK, CDR2 SYGVNS, per germline. For the CDR3, the DNA is TGTGCCAGCAGTGAGGGAGCCTACGAGCAGTACTTC. Translating it yields CASSEGAYEQYF.

The chain recombines TRBV19 with TRBJ1-1, with D maybe TRBD1 (5 bases). Looked up from germline, CDR1 is LNHDA and CDR2 is SQIVND (reference sequence). The ends were cut back, 5 bases at V and 2 bases at J, with 18 bases in the middle. The CDR3 spans 16 residues. The CDR3: CASSLLGIGANTEAFF. The DNA for the CDR3 is TGTGCCAGTAGTCTCCTTGGAATTGGGGCTAACACTGAAGCTTTCTTT. The whole variable domain, filled in from reference TRBV19 and TRBJ1-1, reads DGGITQSPKYLFRKEGQNVTLSCEQNLNHDAMYWYRQDPGQGLRLIYYSQIVNDFQKGDIAEGYSVSREKKESFPLTVTSAQKNPTAFYLCASSLLGIGANTEAFFGQGTRLTVV.

This clonotype showed up many times. The rearrangement uses TRBV4-1 and TRBJ2-2; the D call may be TRBD1 or TRBD2 (5 bases each). V was pared by 1 base and J by 1 base, with 13 bases between. CDR3 length: 17 residues. Germline CDR1 MGHRA, CDR2 YSYEKL. The CDR3 is CASSQGMKGRNTGELFF. DNA of the CDR3: TGCGCCAGCAGCCAAGGCATGAAGGGGAGGAACACCGGGGAGCTGTTTTTT.

This clonotype was recorded at least ten times. This chain joins TRBV12-3 or TRBV12-4 and TRBJ1-3, with D tentatively TRBD1 (6 bases). The CDR3 is 13 amino acids. Trimming left V 6 bases short and J 2 bases short, with 8 bases between. CDR3 region: CASRGAPGNTIYF. The CDR3 DNA reads TGTGCCAGCAGGGGGGCGCCTGGAAACACCATATATTTT.

This rearrangement joins TRBV5-1 to TRBJ2-5, with TRBD1 as a possible D gene (6 bases). V was shortened by 4 bases and J by 1 base, with 11 bases between the two germline ends. The germline V gene encodes CDR1 SGHRS and CDR2 YFSETQ. The CDR3 runs to 14 residues. The CDR3 is CASSPVGGQETQYF. The CDR3 DNA reads as TGCGCCAGCAGCCCCGTAGGGGGCCAAGAGACCCAGTACTTC.